The 23 T cell receptor beta chains listed next were all sequenced from one sample in a study of cytomegalovirus exposure and HLA in healthy donors. The PCR made use of 60 Vbeta and 13 Jbeta primers. Assay used: immunoSEQ multiplex PCR; TCRdb lists only in-frame clones, some missing. This sample's table has around 50,000 clones. The specimen was PBMCs. The receptors were gathered from a woman in her 40s in good health and CMV-seronegative.

The genes are TRBV7-8 and TRBJ2-3; D is uncertain. Trimming removed 6 bases at V and 2 bases at J, with 9 bases between. Germline-derived CDR1 and CDR2 are SGHVS and FQNEAQ. The CDR3 runs to 13 residues. DNA for the CDR3: TGTGCCAGCAGTTCCGCGGTCACAGATACGCAGTATTTT. Translating gives CASSSAVTDTQYF.

V and J are TRBV19 and TRBJ1-2; D remains ambiguous. Trimming stripped 5 bases from V and 4 bases from J, with 14 bases between. The CDR3 runs 14 residues. Germline CDR1 is LNHDA and CDR2 is SQIVND (reference sequence). Here the CDR3 reads CASSEVWLSYGYTF. For the CDR3, the DNA is TGTGCCAGTAGTGAGGTGTGGTTGTCCTATGGCTACACCTTC.

The rearrangement joins TRBV18 to TRBJ1-5; D gene unclear. The CDR3 is 17 amino acids. V lost 3 bases to trimming and J lost 5 bases, with 20 bases between them. Germline V gene data show CDR1 as KGHSH and CDR2 as LQKENI. In DNA, the CDR3 is TGTGCCAGCTCACCCGGAGTGGTCACCCGGGAGGATCAGCCCCAGCATTTT. Translated: CASSPGVVTREDQPQHF.

The CDR3 coding sequence is TGTGCCAGCAGTGTACTAGCGGGGGGAACCTACGAGCAGTACTTC. This translates into CASSVLAGGTYEQYF. The chain joins TRBV6-1 to TRBJ2-7; TRBD2 aligns across 12 bases. This CDR3 contains 15 residues. Germline CDR1 and CDR2: MNHNS and SASEGT. V lost 4 bases and J lost 2; bases outside the gene matches: 3.

The chain couples TRBV5-6 to TRBJ1-3; tentative D call: TRBD1 (6 bases). Germline V gene data show CDR1 as SGHDT and CDR2 as YYEEEE. The CDR3 is 13 residues long. The V end was cut by 4 bases, the J end by 7 bases, with 12 bases between. The CDR3 DNA sequence: TGTGCCAGCAGCACAGGGATTTCCAACACCATATATTTT. This sequence encodes CASSTGISNTIYF.

This sequence joins TRBV5-1 and TRBJ1-1; 9 bases are a match to TRBD1. This CDR3 comprises 15 residues. The germline gives CDR1 SGHRS, CDR2 YFSETQ. Losses at the gene ends were 0 bases for V and 10 bases for J; bases not matched to a gene: 10. The CDR3 loop reads CASSLGTGERRVAFF. The DNA for the CDR3 is TGCGCCAGCAGCTTGGGGACAGGGGAAAGGAGGGTAGCTTTCTTT. Full variable domain (rest looked up from reference TRBV5-1 and TRBJ1-1): KAGVTQTPRYLIKTRGQQVTLSCSPISGHRSVSWYQQTPGQGLQFLFEYFSETQRNKGNFPGRFSGRQFSNSRSEMNVSTLELGDSALYLCASSLGTGERRVAFFGQGTRLTVV.

The gene calls are TRBV7-3 and TRBJ1-3, with unresolved D. This CDR3 has 16 amino acids. Germline CDR1 reads SGHTA; CDR2 reads FQGTGA. V lost 2 bases and J lost 0, with 11 bases in between. For the CDR3, the DNA is TGTGCCAGCAGCTTATCTCCAGCGAGCTCTGGAAACACCATATATTTT. It codes for CASSLSPASSGNTIYF.

J is TRBJ2-7 and V is TRBV6-5; possible D gene TRBD1, 7 bases. The CDR3 length is 14 residues. Deletions cut 2 bases from V and 6 bases from J, with 14 bases between. Germline loops: CDR1 MNHEY, CDR2 SVGAGI. The DNA for the CDR3 is TGTGCCAGCAGTTACCCAGGGGGGTTAGGCGAGCAGTACTTC. It codes for CASSYPGGLGEQYF.

The genes are TRBV27 and TRBJ2-1; possible D gene TRBD2, 5 bases. The CDR3 has 15 amino acids. V shed 3 bases and J shed 1 base, with 10 bases lying between them. Germline V CDR1 and CDR2: MNHEY, SMNVEV (reference sequence). The CDR3 spells CASSFGVLSYNEQFF. For the CDR3, the DNA is TGTGCCAGCAGTTTCGGGGTGCTGTCCTACAATGAGCAGTTCTTC.

V usage is TRBV6-1 and J usage is TRBJ2-1; 10 nucleotides line up with TRBD1. Germline V gene data show CDR1 as MNHNS and CDR2 as SASEGT. This CDR3 is 13 amino acids long. V was pared by 1 base and J by 15 bases, with 6 bases of the junction left unmatched. The CDR3 nucleotides read TGTGCCAGCAGTGAAGGCTTAGACAGGGGGCCGTTCTTC. As protein: CASSEGLDRGPFF.

The chain recombines TRBV5-1 with TRBJ2-6; D not certain. The V and J ends lost 4 bases and 0 bases respectively, with 8 bases between them. This CDR3 is built from 15 residues. Germline V gene lookup returns CDR1 SGHRS and CDR2 YFSETQ. The CDR3 DNA reads as TGCGCCAGCAGCCTCCTTTCCTCTGGGGCCAACGTCCTGACTTTC. Translation gives CASSLLSSGANVLTF.

V and J are TRBV7-3 and TRBJ2-5, with 8 bases aligning to TRBD2. Unmatched junction bases numbered 6, after V lost 1 base and J lost 5 bases. From germline, CDR1 is SGHTA and CDR2 FQGTGA. This CDR3 region has 15 residues. The CDR3 bases are TGTGCCAGCAGCTTAAATCCTAGCGGGTGGGAGACCCAGTACTTC. This codes for CASSLNPSGWETQYF.

The chain links TRBV4-1 to TRBJ1-2; 8 nucleotides align to TRBD1. The CDR3 sequence is 17 residues long. The V gene's germline CDR1 is MGHRA and CDR2 YSYEKL. Trimming cost V 0 bases and J 8 bases; bases outside gene matches: 14. The CDR3 DNA sequence: TGCGCCAGCAGCCAAGATATCCAGGGGGCACGGATAAGCGGCTACACCTTC. Amino acid sequence: CASSQDIQGARISGYTF.

The chain recombines TRBV5-1 with TRBJ2-7; 11 bases match TRBD1. The CDR3 is made up of 16 amino acids. J was trimmed by 3 bases and V by 3 bases; bases with no gene match: 8. Germline-derived CDR1 and CDR2 are SGHRS and YFSETQ. In DNA, the CDR3 is TGCGCCAGCAGCTCCGGACAGGGGGCGTGGGTCTACGAGCAGTACTTC. It codes for CASSSGQGAWVYEQYF.

This chain links TRBV19 with TRBJ1-4; D is ambiguous. The V and J ends lost 1 base and 3 bases respectively, with 12 bases between them. The CDR3 spans 16 residues. Germline lookup yields CDR1 LNHDA and CDR2 SQIVND (reference sequence). Written as DNA, the CDR3 is TGTGCCAGTAGTATAGGTGGAGCCTCATCTAATGAAAAACTGTTTTTT. This sequence encodes CASSIGGASSNEKLFF.

The V gene is TRBV10-1, the J gene TRBJ2-5; D might be TRBD2 (5 bases). From germline, CDR1 is WNHNN and CDR2 SYGVQD (reference sequence). V was clipped by 6 bases and J by 2 bases, with 19 bases between them. This CDR3 is 16 amino acids long. CDR3 nucleotide sequence: TGCGCCAGCAGCCCCTTTCGGGAAGTCGGTCAAGAGACCCAGTACTTC. Protein sequence: CASSPFREVGQETQYF.

The V gene is TRBV28, the J gene TRBJ1-1; no firm D call. Trimming took off 8 bases at V and 0 bases at J, with 10 bases between the two ends. CDR1 MDHEN and CDR2 SYDVKM come from the germline V gene. The CDR3 extends over 13 amino acids. This CDR3 is CASAGALNTEAFF. The CDR3 DNA follows: TGTGCCAGCGCGGGAGCGTTGAACACTGAAGCTTTCTTT.

The chain links TRBV9 to TRBJ2-7; possibly TRBD1 for D (6 bases). This CDR3 has 13 residues. Trimming cost V 4 bases and J 3 bases, with 11 bases left between them. Germline CDR1 and CDR2: SGDLS and YYNGEE. CDR3 nucleotides: TGTGCCAGCAGCACCCTACAGGGCTACGAGCAGTACTTC. Translated, it gives CASSTLQGYEQYF.

The V call is TRBV25-1, the J call TRBJ1-5, with D maybe TRBD1 (5 bases). The germline V and J ends were trimmed by 0 bases and 2 bases, with 11 bases remaining between them. This CDR3 is 16 amino acids long. Germline V gene sequence: CDR1 MGHDK, CDR2 SYGVNS. Written as DNA, the CDR3 is TGTGCCAGCAGTGAATATGGGGGGTCCGGCAATCAGCCCCAGCATTTT. Its protein product is CASSEYGGSGNQPQHF.

This chain links TRBV6-5 with TRBJ1-6; 7 positions agree with TRBD1. CDR1 is MNHEY, CDR2 SVGAGI, per germline. The CDR3 covers 15 residues. V shed 6 bases, J shed 8 bases, and the junction held 10 bases outside the gene matches. The CDR3 region is CASRETGYRDSPLHF. CDR3 bases: TGTGCCAGCAGGGAGACAGGGTATAGGGATTCACCCCTCCACTTT.

The chain has TRBV4-3 and TRBJ2-7, with 8 bases fitting TRBD1. V lost 1 base and J lost 3; bases outside the gene matches: 2. This CDR3 comprises 14 residues. CDR1 and CDR2 from the germline V gene are LGHNA and YSLEER. For the CDR3, the DNA is TGCGCCAGCAGCCAAGCCGGGACAGGCTACGAGCAGTACTTC. Encoded protein: CASSQAGTGYEQYF.

The chain combines TRBV18 with TRBJ1-1, with 7 bases that match TRBD1. V shed 1 base and J 3 bases; nucleotides not matched to a gene: 2. Germline CDR1 reads KGHSH; CDR2 reads LQKENI. This CDR3 is built from 14 residues. CDR3 region: CASSPQGTDTEAFF. Here the CDR3 DNA reads TGTGCCAGCTCACCACAAGGGACAGACACTGAAGCTTTCTTT.

The chain couples TRBV5-1 to TRBJ2-2; 8 nucleotides agree with TRBD2. V lost 2 bases and J lost 6; bases outside the gene matches: 9. Germline CDR1 SGHRS, CDR2 YFSETQ. The CDR3 length is 16 residues. The CDR3 protein is CASSFGTRIMAGELFF. Here the CDR3 DNA reads TGCGCCAGCAGCTTCGGGACTAGAATTATGGCCGGGGAGCTGTTTTTT.